This TCR beta chain was obtained from a study of T cell repertoires in cytomegalovirus infection. Study-level results: Cumulative frequency of public TCR beta families picked out carriers of CMV plus the relevant HLA. It was HLA-C-restricted CMV-specific TCR beta clonotypes that dominated the response ex vivo.

TCRdb passed the reads through MiXCR, listing each CDR3 protein once. In the table there are some 350,000 distinct CDR3 sequences, roughly a third of which are singletons. A word on this clonotype: What it binds is unknown.

CDR3 length: 14 residues. Germline CDR1 SNHLY, CDR2 FYNNEI. The germline V and J ends were trimmed by 1 base and 2 bases, with 8 bases remaining between them. This specimen consisted of cultured PBMCs, obtained from culture after CMV antigen stimulation. This TCR came from a human donor in good health (CMV status not recorded). Some clones in this sample may be carry-over from other donors' samples. The chain joins TRBV2 to TRBJ2-5; unclear D gene. CDR3 sequence reads: CASSEDYLQETQYF. Here the CDR3 DNA reads TGTGCCAGCAGTGAAGACTACCTTCAAGAGACCCAGTACTTC.